This T cell receptor beta chain appears in the sequencing data of a study of T cell responses to AZD1222 COVID-19 vaccine. Findings and caveats of the study: Baseline seropositives among AZD1222 recipients totaled only 6 or 7. Mostly white British, mostly female donors; authors suggested clonal diversity may be underestimated.

Concerning this clone itself: Its antigen is as yet unknown.

CDR1 and CDR2 from the germline V gene are SGDLS and YYNGEE. The J segment lost 5 bases and the V segment lost 0 bases, leaving 1 base of the junction unmatched. The CDR3 spans 15 residues. Method: immunoSEQ multiplex PCR; TCRdb's copy keeps in-frame clones and lacks some. The sample contains tens of thousands of clones, 90% of which appear only once. The receptor's source is an adult who received the AZD1222 COVID-19 vaccine. Sequencing was performed on peripheral blood, taken 28 days after the second AZD1222 dose. This chain joins TRBV9 and TRBJ2-1; 11 bases agree with TRBD2. The CDR3 reads CASSVVLAGDNEQFF. As DNA, the CDR3 is TGTGCCAGCAGCGTAGTACTAGCGGGGGACAATGAGCAGTTCTTC.